Listed below are T cell receptor beta chains from one sample, sequenced in a study of T-cell memory formation after mild COVID-19. TCRdb re-called the 5' RACE reads through MiXCR, storing one row per CDR3 protein. The sample lists roughly 51,000 distinct CDR3 sequences; approximately 7.6% were seen once. The sample comprised PBMCs or a T cell subset sorted from them (not recorded which). Source of these receptors: a man aged 18-30 years who had mild COVID-19 (a few samples of this study predate the infection). Cell type and time point are not known. Each CDR3 is given with its conserved first and last residue. Fields, in order: CDR3 DNA, CDR3 protein, V gene, D gene, J gene, clone size. The D gene is left open where the match is weak. A row's size may be missing; if present it is once, few, many or a size class.

CDR3nt: TGTGCCAGAAGTTTGCCCTGGACGGCAAAAGAGACCCAGTACTTC; CDR3aa: CARSLPWTAKETQYF; v_gene: TRBV12-3/TRBV12-4; d_gene: NA; j_gene: TRBJ2-5; abundance: NA
CDR3nt: TGTGCCAGCAGCCGAAACTCCGGGACGGGGAATTCACCCCTCCACTTT; CDR3aa: CASSRNSGTGNSPLHF; v_gene: TRBV6-2/TRBV6-3; d_gene: NA; j_gene: TRBJ1-6; abundance: few
CDR3nt: TGTGCCAGCAGCCAAGATCGGCAGGGTCGAGCTTTCTTT; CDR3aa: CASSQDRQGRAFF; v_gene: TRBV14; d_gene: NA; j_gene: TRBJ1-1; abundance: NA
CDR3nt: TGCAGTGCTAGATCAGGGACGGCGGGCGAGCAGTTCTTC; CDR3aa: CSARSGTAGEQFF; v_gene: TRBV20-1; d_gene: NA; j_gene: TRBJ2-1; abundance: many
CDR3nt: TGTGCCTCTAGACAGGGGTTCGGCGACACCGGGGAGCTGTTTTTT; CDR3aa: CASRQGFGDTGELFF; v_gene: TRBV7-9; d_gene: TRBD1; j_gene: TRBJ2-2; abundance: many
CDR3nt: TGTGCCAGCAGTGGGCGCGACCAAGAGACCCAGTACTTC; CDR3aa: CASSGRDQETQYF; v_gene: TRBV28; d_gene: NA; j_gene: TRBJ2-5; abundance: NA
CDR3nt: TGTGCCAGCAGACGAACGGGGAACTATGGCTACACCTTC; CDR3aa: CASRRTGNYGYTF; v_gene: TRBV12-3/TRBV12-4; d_gene: NA; j_gene: TRBJ1-2; abundance: few
CDR3nt: TGCGCCAGCAGCTTGGCGACAGGGGGCGGCACAGATACGCAGTATTTT; CDR3aa: CASSLATGGGTDTQYF; v_gene: TRBV5-1; d_gene: TRBD1; j_gene: TRBJ2-3; abundance: medium-sized
CDR3nt: TGCGCCAGCAGCCAGCCAGGTTCTGGCCCCTCTCGTGGCTACACCTTC; CDR3aa: CASSQPGSGPSRGYTF; v_gene: TRBV4-1; d_gene: NA; j_gene: TRBJ1-2; abundance: few
CDR3nt: TGCAGTGCTAGAGAAGCAGGCCGAAAAGAGACCCAGTACTTC; CDR3aa: CSAREAGRKETQYF; v_gene: TRBV20-1; d_gene: NA; j_gene: TRBJ2-5; abundance: few
CDR3nt: TGTGCCAGCAGCCAAGACAGGGGCACAGATACGCAGTATTTT; CDR3aa: CASSQDRGTDTQYF; v_gene: TRBV4-2; d_gene: NA; j_gene: TRBJ2-3; abundance: NA
CDR3nt: TGTGCCAGCAACTTCTCGCCTGGAAACACCATATATTTT; CDR3aa: CASNFSPGNTIYF; v_gene: TRBV12-3/TRBV12-4; d_gene: NA; j_gene: TRBJ1-3; abundance: NA
CDR3nt: TGTGCCAGCAGCCAGTTTACCGGGGAGCTGTTTTTT; CDR3aa: CASSQFTGELFF; v_gene: TRBV3-1; d_gene: NA; j_gene: TRBJ2-2; abundance: many
CDR3nt: TGTGCCAGCAGCTTGCAGGGTATTCGAAACGAGCAGTACTTC; CDR3aa: CASSLQGIRNEQYF; v_gene: TRBV7-2; d_gene: NA; j_gene: TRBJ2-7; abundance: many
CDR3nt: TGCAGTGCCAGAAGACAGACAGGGGGCACTGAAGCTTTCTTT; CDR3aa: CSARRQTGGTEAFF; v_gene: TRBV20-1; d_gene: TRBD1; j_gene: TRBJ1-1; abundance: NA
CDR3nt: TGCGCCAGCAGCTTGGGAAGATATGGCTACACCTTC; CDR3aa: CASSLGRYGYTF; v_gene: TRBV5-1; d_gene: NA; j_gene: TRBJ1-2; abundance: NA
CDR3nt: TGTGCCAGCAGTTACTACCGGGAGAACGGTCAGCCCCAGCATTTT; CDR3aa: CASSYYRENGQPQHF; v_gene: TRBV6-2/TRBV6-3; d_gene: NA; j_gene: TRBJ1-5; abundance: NA
CDR3nt: TGCGCCAGCAGCTTGGCCCAGGTGACAGGCACAGATACGCAGTATTTT; CDR3aa: CASSLAQVTGTDTQYF; v_gene: TRBV5-1; d_gene: NA; j_gene: TRBJ2-3; abundance: NA
CDR3nt: TGCGCCAGCAGCTTGTCCGGGGCCACCGGGGAGCTGTTTTTT; CDR3aa: CASSLSGATGELFF; v_gene: TRBV5-1; d_gene: NA; j_gene: TRBJ2-2; abundance: NA
CDR3nt: TGTGCCAGCAGCTTAGCGGCTCCTGAAGCTTTCTTT; CDR3aa: CASSLAAPEAFF; v_gene: TRBV7-8; d_gene: NA; j_gene: TRBJ1-1; abundance: NA
CDR3nt: TGTGCCAGCAGTGGGTCTGTCCAAGAGACCCAGTACTTC; CDR3aa: CASSGSVQETQYF; v_gene: TRBV6-1; d_gene: NA; j_gene: TRBJ2-5; abundance: NA
CDR3nt: TGTGCCACCAGTGGGGGATCGGGACAGGGGAACTATGGCTACACCTTC; CDR3aa: CATSGGSGQGNYGYTF; v_gene: TRBV24-1; d_gene: TRBD1; j_gene: TRBJ1-2; abundance: many
CDR3nt: TGTGCCAGCAGCGAGGACAGGGGTGGCCGGGAGCTGTTTTTT; CDR3aa: CASSEDRGGRELFF; v_gene: TRBV5-4; d_gene: TRBD1; j_gene: TRBJ2-2; abundance: many
CDR3nt: TGTGCCAGCATCGGGAACACTGAAGCTTTCTTT; CDR3aa: CASIGNTEAFF; v_gene: TRBV2; d_gene: NA; j_gene: TRBJ1-1; abundance: NA
CDR3nt: TGTGCCAGCAGACGGGACAGGTCTTACAATGAGCAGTTCTTC; CDR3aa: CASRRDRSYNEQFF; v_gene: TRBV5-5; d_gene: TRBD1; j_gene: TRBJ2-1; abundance: few
CDR3nt: TGCAGCGTCGCTCGCGGGGGGGAAGCCAAAAACATTCAGTACTTC; CDR3aa: CSVARGGEAKNIQYF; v_gene: TRBV29-1; d_gene: TRBD2; j_gene: TRBJ2-4; abundance: many
CDR3nt: TGTGCCAGCAGTGTGCGCGGGGGGTCGAACACCGGGGAGCTGTTTTTT; CDR3aa: CASSVRGGSNTGELFF; v_gene: TRBV2; d_gene: TRBD2; j_gene: TRBJ2-2; abundance: few
CDR3nt: TGCGCCAGCAGCCAAGGGGTGTTACGGGGTAGGAACATTCAGTACTTC; CDR3aa: CASSQGVLRGRNIQYF; v_gene: TRBV4-1; d_gene: NA; j_gene: TRBJ2-4; abundance: many
CDR3nt: TGTGCCAGCGTTGTGAGCTGGGACAGGACTTCCTCTGGAAACACCATATATTTT; CDR3aa: CASVVSWDRTSSGNTIYF; v_gene: TRBV7-2; d_gene: TRBD1; j_gene: TRBJ1-3; abundance: NA
CDR3nt: TGTGCCAGCAGCTCGGGACTCCACCTTGGGGCCAACGTCCTGACTTTC; CDR3aa: CASSSGLHLGANVLTF; v_gene: TRBV7-2; d_gene: NA; j_gene: TRBJ2-6; abundance: many
CDR3nt: TGCAGCGTAGAATCAGGGACTGCTTACGAGCAGTACTTC; CDR3aa: CSVESGTAYEQYF; v_gene: TRBV29-1; d_gene: NA; j_gene: TRBJ2-7; abundance: NA
CDR3nt: TGTGCCAGTAGTAACCCTCCAGGGGCCGATGAAAAACTGTTTTTT; CDR3aa: CASSNPPGADEKLFF; v_gene: TRBV19; d_gene: NA; j_gene: TRBJ1-4; abundance: NA
CDR3nt: TGTGCCAGCAGCGAAGCTTGGCGGGGTGCAGCTTTCTTT; CDR3aa: CASSEAWRGAAFF; v_gene: TRBV7-2; d_gene: NA; j_gene: TRBJ1-1; abundance: once